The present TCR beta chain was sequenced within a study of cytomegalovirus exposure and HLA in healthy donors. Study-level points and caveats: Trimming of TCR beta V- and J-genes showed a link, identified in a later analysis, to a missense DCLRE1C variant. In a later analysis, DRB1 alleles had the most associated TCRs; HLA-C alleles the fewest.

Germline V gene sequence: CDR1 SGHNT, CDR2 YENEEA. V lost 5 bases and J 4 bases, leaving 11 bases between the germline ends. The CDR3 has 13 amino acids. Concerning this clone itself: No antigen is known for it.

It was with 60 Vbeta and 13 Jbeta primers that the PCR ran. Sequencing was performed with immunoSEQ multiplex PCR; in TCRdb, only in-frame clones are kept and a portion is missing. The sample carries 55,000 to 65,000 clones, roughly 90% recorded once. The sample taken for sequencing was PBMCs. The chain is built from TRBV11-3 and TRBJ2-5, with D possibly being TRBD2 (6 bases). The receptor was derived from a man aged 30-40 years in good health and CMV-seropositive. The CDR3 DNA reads TGTGCCAGCAGCCCGACGGGAGCAGAGACCCAGTACTTC. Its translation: CASSPTGAETQYF.